The sequence of this T cell receptor (beta chain) was determined in a study of shared clonotypes between healthy human individuals. Study details: Per donor, CD8 memory used one plate, CD8 naive used two, CD4 memory used three and CD4 naive used three.

Only CD45RO-negative cells positively selected for CCR7 counted as naive CD8 cells, so terminally differentiated effector memory CD45RA+ cells were excluded. None of the donors, who were healthy HIV-negative adults, had recently had acute infections or vaccinations. The study ran the assay at deep level. Libraries were prepared by immunoSEQ multiplex PCR; TCRdb keeps only in-frame clonotypes and omits some of them. The sample holds 1.5 million to 2.5 million clones, approximately 95% seen once. Comment on this clone: As yet, its antigen is unknown.

General study results and limits: Among several donors, approximately 5.4% of naive CD4 clonotypes were found in common.

Trimming removed 2 bases at V and 6 bases at J, with 17 bases between. This CDR3 contains 17 residues. Germline-derived CDR1 and CDR2 are MDHEN and SYDVKM. This receptor was taken from a man aged 18 to 30 in good health. Source material: naive CD8+ T cells sorted from blood. V and J are TRBV28 and TRBJ1-6, with D possibly being TRBD1 (6 bases). The CDR3 DNA follows: TGTGCCAGCAGTTTAGGGCCCCGGGGGGCAGGTAATTCACCCCTCCACTTT. Its protein is CASSLGPRGAGNSPLHF.